The 24 T cell receptor beta chains below all came from one sample that was sequenced in a study of CD8 T cells in ankylosing spondylitis. One entry per CDR3 protein, called by TCRdb with MiXCR from the 5' RACE reads. This sample yields hundreds of thousands of distinct CDR3 sequences, of which around 20% are seen a single time; 3.5% belongs to the top ten. The specimen was blood, either unsorted or a sorted T cell fraction (not recorded which). The receptors derive from a female donor with ankylosing spondylitis or in good health (not recorded which).

The table lists this clonotype with many counts. The V call is TRBV20-1, the J call TRBJ2-7, with TRBD1 matching 7 bases. Germline V gene data show CDR1 as DFQATT and CDR2 as SNEGSKA (reference sequence). Trimming cost V 8 bases and J 5 bases; bases outside gene matches: 15. This CDR3 comprises 14 residues. CDR3 sequence reads: CSILPGTEVHEQYF. CDR3 DNA: TGCAGTATTCTTCCCGGGACAGAGGTCCACGAGCAGTACTTC.

This clonotype was seen at least ten times. The chain is built from TRBV30 and TRBJ1-3, with 10 bases matching TRBD1. The length of the CDR3 is 17 residues. CDR1 and CDR2 (germline): GTSNPN, SVGIG (reference sequence). J lost 5 bases, V lost 0 bases, and 10 bases had no gene match. The CDR3 sequence is CAWSVPRDRGLRNTIYF. In DNA, the CDR3 is TGTGCCTGGAGTGTGCCGCGGGACAGGGGATTGAGAAACACCATATATTTT.

The chain employs TRBV6-6 and TRBJ1-5; the D is unclear. V lost 6 bases to trimming and J lost 5 bases, with 11 bases between them. The CDR3 contains 13 residues. Germline V gene sequence: CDR1 MNHNY, CDR2 SVGAGI (reference sequence). The CDR3 DNA reads TGTGCCAGCAGGCCCTCCCTTGATCAGCCCCAGCATTTT. It yields the protein CASRPSLDQPQHF.

The chain carries TRBV18 and TRBJ1-1; D unclear. V lost 5 bases, J lost 2 bases, and 6 bases lay in between. Per germline, CDR1 KGHSH and CDR2 LQKENI. The CDR3 runs 12 residues. This CDR3 is CASSTTNTEAFF. For the CDR3, the DNA is TGTGCCAGCTCAACAACAAACACTGAAGCTTTCTTT. The variable domain in full, with the rest retrieved from reference TRBV18 and TRBJ1-1, is NAGVMQNPRHLVRRRGQEARLRCSPMKGHSHVYWYRQLPEEGLKFMVYLQKENIIDESGMPKERFSAEFPKEGPSILRIQQVVRGDSAAYFCASSTTNTEAFFGQGTRLTVV.

This clonotype occurred a few times. This chain links TRBV12-3 or TRBV12-4 with TRBJ2-6; 8 bases are shared with TRBD1. The CDR3 has 18 residues. J lost 0 bases, V lost 2 bases, and 6 bases had no gene match. CDR3 sequence reads: CASSLQPGGLSGANVLTF. The CDR3 DNA follows: TGTGCCAGCAGTTTACAGCCAGGGGGCCTCTCTGGGGCCAACGTCCTGACTTTC.

V gene TRBV12-3 or TRBV12-4 combines with J gene TRBJ2-7, with TRBD2 as a possible D gene (5 bases). V was pared by 5 bases and J by 4 bases, with 12 bases between. The CDR3 runs 13 residues. CDR3 in DNA: TGTGCCAGCAGTCTCAAGCGGAGATACGAGCAGTACTTC. It specifies CASSLKRRYEQYF.

This rearrangement joins TRBV6-2 or TRBV6-3 to TRBJ1-2; 10 nucleotides match TRBD1. This CDR3 region has 16 residues. V lost 6 bases and J lost 4; bases outside the gene matches: 11. Germline V gives CDR1 MNHEY, CDR2 SVGEGT. The CDR3 bases are TGTGCCAGCAGATCTCCGGGACAGGGGCCATTCTATGGCTACACCTTC. Amino acid sequence: CASRSPGQGPFYGYTF.

This clonotype has only a few counts. The chain uses TRBV9 and TRBJ2-1, with D tentatively TRBD2 (6 bases). Germline CDR1 is SGDLS and CDR2 is YYNGEE. The CDR3 contains 14 residues. Trimming removed 3 bases from V and 6 bases from J, with 13 bases in between. CDR3 in DNA: TGTGCCAGCAGCGCCCAACGGGGGATCAATGAGCAGTTCTTC. Protein sequence: CASSAQRGINEQFF.

The V and J genes are TRBV7-2 and TRBJ2-5; unclear D gene. V lost 5 bases, J lost 2 bases, and 12 bases lay in between. The CDR3 extends over 14 amino acids. In germline, CDR1 is SGHTA, CDR2 FQGNSA. In nucleotides, the CDR3 is TGTGCCAGCAGCCAAAGGGTAACTCAAGAGACCCAGTACTTC. Protein product: CASSQRVTQETQYF.

This clonotype turned up a few times. The rearrangement uses TRBV12-3 or TRBV12-4 and TRBJ2-2, with 9 bases identical to TRBD2. The CDR3 has 15 amino acids. Trimming removed 2 bases from V and 5 bases from J; junction bases left unmatched: 3. CDR3 protein: CASSLNSGRTGELFF. In DNA, the CDR3 is TGTGCCAGCAGTTTAAATAGCGGGAGAACCGGGGAGCTGTTTTTT.

The table lists this clonotype with a few counts. This chain uses TRBV7-9 with TRBJ2-2; no reliable D call. The CDR3 runs to 15 residues. Germline CDR1 is SEHNR and CDR2 is FQNEAQ (reference sequence). V was shortened by 3 bases and J by 0 bases, with 8 bases between the two germline ends. The CDR3 coding sequence is TGTGCCAGCAGCTTGCAAAGGGCGAACACCGGGGAGCTGTTTTTT. Amino acids: CASSLQRANTGELFF.

The J gene is TRBJ2-2, the V gene TRBV5-1; the D is unclear. The CDR3 loop spans 14 amino acids. Trimming left V 2 bases short and J 7 bases short, with 12 bases between. The germline V gene has CDR1 SGHRS and CDR2 YFSETQ. DNA of the CDR3: TGCGCCAGCAGCTTATCAGGCCTTGGCGGGGAGCTGTTTTTT. This sequence encodes CASSLSGLGGELFF.

In this sample, this clonotype turned up a few times. V is TRBV20-1 and J is TRBJ1-3; possibly TRBD1 for D (5 bases). Germline CDR1 reads DFQATT; CDR2 reads SNEGSKA (reference sequence). CDR3 length: 13 amino acids. The V end lost 5 bases, the J end lost 4 bases, and 12 bases lay between the germline ends. CDR3 sequence (DNA): TGCAGTGCTGACAGCGGGGCCGGAAACACCATATATTTT. It is translated as CSADSGAGNTIYF.

V usage is TRBV28 and J usage is TRBJ1-1; 9 bases map to TRBD1. The V gene end was trimmed by 8 bases and the J gene end by 11 bases; junction bases not matched to a gene: 9. This CDR3 spans 12 amino acids. CDR1 is MDHEN and CDR2 is SYDVKM in the germline V gene. This chain's CDR3 is CASRGQGIGAFF. Here the CDR3 DNA reads TGTGCCAGCCGGGGACAGGGAATTGGGGCTTTCTTT.

The chain carries TRBV10-3 and TRBJ2-3; tentatively, D is TRBD1 or TRBD2 (5 bases each). Trimming removed 5 bases at V and 0 bases at J, with 15 bases between. The length of the CDR3 is 16 residues. Germline V gene lookup returns CDR1 ENHRY and CDR2 SYGVKD. The CDR3 region has the DNA TGTGCCATCAGTACCCGGGACCGATATAGCACAGATACGCAGTATTTT. It is translated as CAISTRDRYSTDTQYF.

The V gene is TRBV6-2 or TRBV6-3, the J gene TRBJ2-7; TRBD2 matches at 7 bases. From germline, CDR1 is MNHEY and CDR2 SVGEGT. With V trimmed by 6 bases and J by 0 bases, 14 bases remained unmatched. This CDR3 spans 17 amino acids. The CDR3 loop reads CASRSTTSAIISYEQYF. In DNA form, the CDR3 reads TGTGCCAGCAGATCCACAACTAGCGCCATCATCTCCTACGAGCAGTACTTC.

V gene TRBV2 combines with J gene TRBJ1-6; the D gene is possibly TRBD1 (5 bases). Trimming pared 1 base from V and 10 bases from J, leaving 14 bases between. This CDR3 has 15 residues. CDR1 is SNHLY, CDR2 FYNNEI, per germline. Here the CDR3 reads CASSEGGRWGSPLHF. The CDR3 DNA reads as TGTGCCAGCAGTGAAGGAGGCAGGTGGGGGTCACCCCTCCACTTT.

This clonotype appeared a few times. This chain joins TRBV6-2 or TRBV6-3 and TRBJ2-1; D not certain. Trimming left V 7 bases short and J 4 bases short, with 8 bases between. Germline values: CDR1 MNHEY, CDR2 SVGEGT. CDR3 length equals 12 residues. CDR3 residues: CASTNGYNEQFF. The CDR3 DNA follows: TGTGCCAGCACTAACGGATACAATGAGCAGTTCTTC.

A few counts support this clonotype. The chain links TRBV7-3 to TRBJ2-1; D gene unclear. CDR1 and CDR2 from the germline V gene are SGHTA and FQGTGA. Trimming removed 1 base from V and 7 bases from J, with 14 bases in between. CDR3 length equals 15 residues. The CDR3 coding sequence is TGTGCCAGCAGCTTAATGCCAGCCAGCTCAAATGAGCAGTTCTTC. Translating gives CASSLMPASSNEQFF.

The chain combines TRBV29-1 with TRBJ1-1; 10 positions match TRBD1. The V and J ends lost 4 bases and 0 bases, in that order; junction bases with no gene match: 8. The CDR3 has 16 amino acids. From germline, CDR1 is SQVTM and CDR2 ANQGSEA. In DNA, the CDR3 is TGCAGCGTTGGCCCGGGACAGGGGATAATGAACACTGAAGCTTTCTTT. This gives the protein CSVGPGQGIMNTEAFF.

This clonotype was seen only a few times. The rearrangement uses TRBV9 and TRBJ1-6, with 7 bases identical to TRBD1. V lost 0 bases to trimming and J lost 9 bases; unmatched junction nucleotides: 3. The germline V gene has CDR1 SGDLS and CDR2 YYNGEE. The length of the CDR3 is 14 residues. This CDR3 is CASSVGQGASPLHF. In DNA form, the CDR3 reads TGTGCCAGCAGCGTAGGACAGGGTGCTTCACCCCTCCACTTT.

The chain carries TRBV18 and TRBJ2-3; D could derive from TRBD1 or TRBD2 (5 bases each). V was cut by 6 bases and J by 6 bases, with 16 bases left in between. The germline gives CDR1 KGHSH, CDR2 LQKENI. There are 14 residues in the CDR3. CDR3 DNA: TGTGCCAGCTCCCTCAAGTCGGGGACCGATACGCAGTATTTT. Its protein is CASSLKSGTDTQYF.

This chain uses TRBV5-4 with TRBJ2-7; 8 bases line up with TRBD1. The germline gives CDR1 SGHNT, CDR2 YYREEE (reference sequence). V was pared by 4 bases and J by 2 bases, with 5 bases of the junction left unmatched. This CDR3 comprises 14 residues. CDR3 DNA: TGTGCCAGCAGCATGGACAGGGTCCCCTACGAGCAGTACTTC. It translates to CASSMDRVPYEQYF.

This clonotype was observed a few times. J is TRBJ2-2 and V is TRBV19; D is ambiguous. Germline V gene sequence: CDR1 LNHDA, CDR2 SQIVND (reference sequence). The CDR3 has 15 amino acids. V dropped 2 bases and J dropped 6 bases, with 13 bases sitting between them. The chain's CDR3 is CASSIRAPMAGELFF. CDR3 DNA sequence: TGTGCCAGTAGTATAAGGGCCCCGATGGCCGGGGAGCTGTTTTTT.